Presented here are 21 T cell receptor beta chains from one specimen sequenced in a study of T cells in Graves' hyperthyroidism and ophthalmopathy. The CDR3 regions of TCR beta were amplified from RNA transcripts. HTBI primers were the set used in a first-round RT-PCR of the TCR CDR3. MiXCR, run by TCRdb on the multiplex PCR reads, gives a single entry per CDR3 protein. Of about 570,000 distinct CDR3 sequences in the sample, about half were seen once. Sequencing input: peripheral blood or thyroid tissue (not recorded which). These receptors were taken from an adult woman with Graves' disease, either hyperthyroidism or ophthalmopathy (not recorded which).

This chain joins TRBV4-1 and TRBJ1-1; 9 nucleotides align to TRBD1. Trimming removed 5 bases from V and 4 bases from J; junction bases left unmatched: 5. Germline-derived CDR1 and CDR2 are MGHRA and YSYEKL. The CDR3 has 14 residues. CDR3 nucleotide sequence: TGCGCCAGCAGCAAGGACAGGGGAGGCACTGAAGCTTTCTTT. Translation gives CASSKDRGGTEAFF.

Details on this clonotype: Because the CDR3 is missing its conserved closing phenylalanine or tryptophan, this is likely a read error. The chain joins TRBV30 to TRBJ2-5, with D possibly TRBD2 on 5 matching bases. CDR1 and CDR2 (germline): GTSNPN, SVGIG (reference sequence). This CDR3 region has 12 residues. V was cut by 0 bases and J by 4 bases, with 6 bases left in between. The CDR3: CAWSVLGETQYL. The CDR3 DNA is TGTGCCTGGAGTGTACTAGGAGAGACCCAGTACCTC.

CDR3 region: CASSGAASYEQYF. As DNA, the CDR3 is TGTGCCAGTAGTGGGGCAGCCTCCTACGAGCAGTACTTC. V gene TRBV19 combines with J gene TRBJ2-7; a weak D match, TRBD1 (5 bases). The germline V gene encodes CDR1 LNHDA and CDR2 SQIVND (reference sequence). Between the trimmed V and J ends, which lost 5 bases and 0 bases, there was a span of 8 bases. The CDR3 is 13 residues long.

This clonotype was recorded at least ten times. This chain connects TRBV30 to TRBJ1-2, with D unresolved. Germline CDR1 reads GTSNPN; CDR2 reads SVGIG (reference sequence). The CDR3 has 11 amino acids. The V end lost 0 bases, the J end lost 10 bases, and 9 bases lay between the germline ends. Here the CDR3 reads CAWSVSSHYTF. In DNA, the CDR3 is TGTGCCTGGAGTGTATCCTCGCACTACACCTTC.

This clonotype showed up many times. This sequence joins TRBV27 and TRBJ1-4, with 7 bases matching TRBD1. V trimming: 5 bases; J trimming: 3 bases; junction bases outside the gene matches: 6. Germline V CDR1 and CDR2: MNHEY, SMNVEV (reference sequence). The CDR3 sequence is 15 residues long. CDR3 protein: CASSPWDRANEKLFF. The CDR3 DNA follows: TGTGCCAGCAGTCCCTGGGACAGAGCTAATGAAAAACTGTTTTTT.

The V call is TRBV20-1, the J call TRBJ1-5, with D maybe TRBD1 (5 bases). V was clipped by 0 bases and J by 4 bases, with 13 bases between them. CDR1 and CDR2 from the germline V gene are DFQATT and SNEGSKA (reference sequence). The CDR3 runs 15 residues. The CDR3 DNA reads TGCAGTGCTAGAGAGGAAGACAGACTGAATCAGCCCCAGCATTTT. Its protein is CSAREEDRLNQPQHF.

This clonotype has ten or more counts. The chain employs TRBV5-1 and TRBJ1-4; 8 bases line up with TRBD1. In germline, CDR1 is SGHRS, CDR2 YFSETQ. The trim removed 1 base at V and 7 bases at J, leaving 6 bases unmatched. The CDR3 consists of 15 residues. The CDR3 sequence is CASSLQAGGSEKLFF. CDR3 in DNA: TGCGCCAGCAGCTTGCAGGCAGGGGGCTCTGAAAAACTGTTTTTT.

This chain connects TRBV28 to TRBJ1-1; D possibly corresponds to TRBD1 (5 bases). Germline V gives CDR1 MDHEN, CDR2 SYDVKM. Trimming removed 4 bases from V and 3 bases from J, with 27 bases in between. The CDR3 length is 19 residues. DNA for the CDR3: TGTGCCAGCAGTTCCTCATTGCGGAGGGGAACGTATTTGGACACTGAAGCTTTCTTT. It specifies CASSSSLRRGTYLDTEAFF.

This chain uses TRBV2 with TRBJ2-7; D possibly uses TRBD1 or TRBD2 (6 bases each). The CDR3 spans 16 residues. The germline V and J ends were trimmed by 8 bases and 0 bases, with 20 bases remaining between them. CDR1 is SNHLY, CDR2 FYNNEI, per germline. The CDR3 nucleotides are TGTGCCAGCTCTAGAGGAGGGGGGCCAAGCTCCTACGAGCAGTACTTC. It translates to CASSRGGGPSSYEQYF.

The V call is TRBV7-9, the J call TRBJ1-4; TRBD1 is a possible D gene (5 bases). Germline values: CDR1 SEHNR, CDR2 FQNEAQ (reference sequence). The V end lost 3 bases, the J end lost 6 bases, and 14 bases lay between the germline ends. The CDR3 consists of 15 residues. CDR3 coding DNA: TGTGCCAGCAGCTTCTCGTCGGGCAGGGATGAAAAACTGTTTTTT. This sequence encodes CASSFSSGRDEKLFF.

The V and J genes are TRBV12-3 or TRBV12-4 and TRBJ2-1; 8 positions match TRBD1. V shed 8 bases and J 9 bases; nucleotides not matched to a gene: 9. The length of the CDR3 is 13 residues. CDR3 nucleotides: TGTGCCAGCCGCGGACAGGGTGTCGGTGAGCAGTTCTTC. This translates into CASRGQGVGEQFF.

The V gene is TRBV11-2, the J gene TRBJ2-2; no clear D gene. In germline, CDR1 is SGHAT, CDR2 FQNNGV. CDR3 length: 15 amino acids. V lost 1 base to trimming and J lost 3 bases, with 9 bases between them. The CDR3 is CASSLGTSDTGELFF. In nucleotides, the CDR3 is TGTGCCAGCAGCTTAGGGACCTCGGACACCGGGGAGCTGTTTTTT.

This chain links TRBV7-9 with TRBJ1-5; 8 bases are shared with TRBD1. Germline V CDR1 and CDR2: SEHNR, FQNEAQ (reference sequence). This CDR3 has 14 residues. The J segment lost 6 bases and the V segment lost 3 bases, leaving 4 bases of the junction unmatched. The CDR3 bases are TGTGCCAGCAGCTTGCCCGACAGGGGTCAGCCCCAGCATTTT. This gives the protein CASSLPDRGQPQHF.

This chain joins TRBV2 and TRBJ2-6; D gene ambiguous. The germline gives CDR1 SNHLY, CDR2 FYNNEI. The CDR3 runs 13 residues. V lost 8 bases and J lost 11, with 16 bases in between. CDR3 DNA: TGTGCCAGCGGGAAGTGGCGTGGCTACGTCCTGACTTTC. The encoded protein is CASGKWRGYVLTF.

J is TRBJ1-2 and V is TRBV5-1; D is undetermined. With 4 bases removed from V and 8 bases from J, the gap between germline ends came to 15 bases. Per germline, CDR1 SGHRS and CDR2 YFSETQ. CDR3 length: 13 amino acids. CDR3 sequence reads: CASSPISNEGYTF. Here the CDR3 DNA reads TGCGCCAGCAGCCCGATCTCCAATGAAGGCTACACCTTC.

The rearrangement joins TRBV12-3 or TRBV12-4 to TRBJ1-1; no firm D call. CDR3 length: 12 amino acids. V was shortened by 3 bases and J by 9 bases, with 11 bases between the two germline ends. The CDR3 DNA reads as TGTGCCAGCAGTTTCGTGGGAGGCAAAGCTTTCTTT. Translated, it gives CASSFVGGKAFF.

In this sample, this clonotype turned up many times. V and J are TRBV11-2 and TRBJ1-1, with D possibly being TRBD1 (5 bases). Per the germline V gene, CDR1 is SGHAT and CDR2 is FQNNGV. The germline V and J ends were trimmed by 4 bases and 2 bases, with 11 bases remaining between them. The CDR3 covers 14 residues. CDR3 region: CASSSRQTNTEAFF. CDR3 coding DNA: TGTGCCAGCAGCTCTAGACAGACCAACACTGAAGCTTTCTTT. Combining the CDR3 with reference TRBV11-2 and TRBJ1-1 gives the whole variable domain EAGVAQSPRYKIIEKRQSVAFWCNPISGHATLYWYQQILGQGPKLLIQFQNNGVVDDSQLPKDRFSAERLKGVDSTLKIQPAKLEDSAVYLCASSSRQTNTEAFFGQGTRLTVV.

This clonotype was counted at least ten times. CDR3 amino acids: CASSQELGGSYEQYF. The CDR3 nucleotides read TGCGCCAGCAGCCAAGAGTTGGGGGGATCCTACGAGCAGTACTTC. The chain has TRBV4-1 and TRBJ2-7, with a possible D match to TRBD2 (6 bases). There are 15 residues in the CDR3. The germline V gene encodes CDR1 MGHRA and CDR2 YSYEKL. V shed 0 bases and J shed 1 base, with 10 bases lying between them.

This clonotype was picked up many times. The V gene is TRBV3-1, the J gene TRBJ1-1; D is uncertain. The V gene lost 7 bases and the J gene lost 3 bases, with 12 bases spanning the gap. The germline gives CDR1 LGHDT, CDR2 YNNKEL (reference sequence). The CDR3 runs to 13 residues. CDR3 bases: TGTGCCAGCACCCCCGGGTCGTACACTGAAGCTTTCTTT. Translated: CASTPGSYTEAFF.

Ten or more counts support this clonotype. The chain has TRBV20-1 and TRBJ2-7, with D possibly being TRBD2 (5 bases). This CDR3 comprises 16 residues. With 0 bases removed from V and 1 base from J, the gap between germline ends came to 16 bases. Per the germline V gene, CDR1 is DFQATT and CDR2 is SNEGSKA (reference sequence). Here the CDR3 reads CSARDHQHGGSYEQYF. The CDR3 nucleotides are TGCAGTGCTAGAGACCACCAACACGGCGGGTCCTACGAGCAGTACTTC.

This clonotype was detected many times. In nucleotides, the CDR3 is TGTGCCAGTAATGGAGGGCTTAGCAATCAGCCCCAGCATTTT. Protein product: CASNGGLSNQPQHF. This chain links TRBV6-1 with TRBJ1-5; D remains unclear. Germline assignment: CDR1 MNHNS and CDR2 SASEGT. V lost 9 bases and J lost 0, with 12 bases in between. The CDR3 spans 14 residues.